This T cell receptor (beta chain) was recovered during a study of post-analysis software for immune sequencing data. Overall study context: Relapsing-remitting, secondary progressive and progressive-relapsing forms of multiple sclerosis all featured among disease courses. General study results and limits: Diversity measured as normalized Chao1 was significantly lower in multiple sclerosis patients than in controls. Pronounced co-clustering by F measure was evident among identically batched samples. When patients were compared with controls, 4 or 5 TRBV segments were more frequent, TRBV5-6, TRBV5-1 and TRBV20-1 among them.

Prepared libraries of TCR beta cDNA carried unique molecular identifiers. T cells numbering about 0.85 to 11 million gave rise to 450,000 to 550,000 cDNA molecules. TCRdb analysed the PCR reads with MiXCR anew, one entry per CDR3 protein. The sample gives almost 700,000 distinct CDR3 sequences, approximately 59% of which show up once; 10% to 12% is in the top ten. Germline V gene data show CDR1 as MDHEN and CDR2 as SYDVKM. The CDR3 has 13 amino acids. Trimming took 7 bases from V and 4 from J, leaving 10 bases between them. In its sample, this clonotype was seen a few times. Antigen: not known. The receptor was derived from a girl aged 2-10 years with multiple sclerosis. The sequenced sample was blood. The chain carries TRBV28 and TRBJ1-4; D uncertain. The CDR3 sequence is CASIGQFNEKLFF. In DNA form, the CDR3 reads TGTGCCAGCATCGGGCAGTTTAATGAAAAACTGTTTTTT.